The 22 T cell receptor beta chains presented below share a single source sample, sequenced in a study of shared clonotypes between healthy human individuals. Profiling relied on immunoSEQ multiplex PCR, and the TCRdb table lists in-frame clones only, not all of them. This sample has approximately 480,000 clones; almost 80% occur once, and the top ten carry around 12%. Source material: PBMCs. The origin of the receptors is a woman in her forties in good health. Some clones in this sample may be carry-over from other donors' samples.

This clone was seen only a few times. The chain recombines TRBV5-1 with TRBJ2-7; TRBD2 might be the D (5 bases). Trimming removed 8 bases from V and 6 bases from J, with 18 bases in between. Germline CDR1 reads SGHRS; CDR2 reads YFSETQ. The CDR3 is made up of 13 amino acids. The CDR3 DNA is TGCGCCAGTACCCAGGACGGAGGATTCGAGCAGTACTTC. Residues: CASTQDGGFEQYF.

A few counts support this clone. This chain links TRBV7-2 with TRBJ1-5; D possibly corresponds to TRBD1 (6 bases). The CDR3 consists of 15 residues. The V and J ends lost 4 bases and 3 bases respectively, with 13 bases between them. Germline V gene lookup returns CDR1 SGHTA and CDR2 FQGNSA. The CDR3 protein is CASSWGGRNNQPQHF. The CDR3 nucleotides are TGTGCCAGCAGCTGGGGGGGCAGAAACAATCAGCCCCAGCATTTT.

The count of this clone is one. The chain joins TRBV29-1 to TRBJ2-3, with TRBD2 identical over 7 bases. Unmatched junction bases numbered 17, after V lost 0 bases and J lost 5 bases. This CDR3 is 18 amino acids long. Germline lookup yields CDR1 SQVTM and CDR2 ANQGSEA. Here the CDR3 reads CSVEETLTGRELGDTQYF. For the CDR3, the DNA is TGCAGCGTTGAAGAGACTTTGACTGGGCGGGAGTTAGGAGATACGCAGTATTTT.

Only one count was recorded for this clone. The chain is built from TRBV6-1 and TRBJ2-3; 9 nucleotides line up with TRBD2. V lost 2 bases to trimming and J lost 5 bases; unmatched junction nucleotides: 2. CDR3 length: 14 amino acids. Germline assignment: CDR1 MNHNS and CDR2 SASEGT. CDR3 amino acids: CASSESLAGDTQYF. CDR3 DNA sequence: TGTGCCAGCAGTGAATCACTAGCGGGAGATACGCAGTATTTT.

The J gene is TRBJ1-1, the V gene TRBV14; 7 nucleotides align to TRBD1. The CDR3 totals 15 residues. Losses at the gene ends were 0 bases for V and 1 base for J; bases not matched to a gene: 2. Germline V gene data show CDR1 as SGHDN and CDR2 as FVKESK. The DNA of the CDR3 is TGTGCCAGCAGCCAAGATTCAGGGGGGAACACTGAAGCTTTCTTT. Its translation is CASSQDSGGNTEAFF.

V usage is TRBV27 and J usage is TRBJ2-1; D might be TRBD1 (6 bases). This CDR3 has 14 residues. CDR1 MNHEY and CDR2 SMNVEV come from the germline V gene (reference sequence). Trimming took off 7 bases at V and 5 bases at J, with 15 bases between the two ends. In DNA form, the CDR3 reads TGTGCCAGCAACTTAGGGGGTCCTAACAATGAGCAGTTCTTC. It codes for CASNLGGPNNEQFF.

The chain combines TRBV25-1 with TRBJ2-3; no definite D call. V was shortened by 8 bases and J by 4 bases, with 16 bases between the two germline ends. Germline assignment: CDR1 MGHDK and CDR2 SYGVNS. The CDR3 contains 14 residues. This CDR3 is CASGDPVQPDTQYF. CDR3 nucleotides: TGTGCCAGCGGAGACCCGGTTCAACCAGATACGCAGTATTTT.

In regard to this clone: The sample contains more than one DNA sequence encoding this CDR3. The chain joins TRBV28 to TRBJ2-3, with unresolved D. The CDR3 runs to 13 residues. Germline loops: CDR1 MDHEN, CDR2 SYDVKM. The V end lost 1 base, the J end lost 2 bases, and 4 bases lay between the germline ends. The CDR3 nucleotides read TGTGCCAGCAGTTTATTGAACACAGATACGCAGTATTTT. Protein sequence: CASSLLNTDTQYF.

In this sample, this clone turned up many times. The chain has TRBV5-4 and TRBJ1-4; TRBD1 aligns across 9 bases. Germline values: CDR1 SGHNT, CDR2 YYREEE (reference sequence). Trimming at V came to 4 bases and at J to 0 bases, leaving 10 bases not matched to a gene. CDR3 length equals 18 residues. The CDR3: CASSAGTGHFATNEKLFF. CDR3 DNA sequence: TGTGCCAGCAGCGCAGGGACAGGGCATTTTGCAACTAATGAAAAACTGTTTTTT.

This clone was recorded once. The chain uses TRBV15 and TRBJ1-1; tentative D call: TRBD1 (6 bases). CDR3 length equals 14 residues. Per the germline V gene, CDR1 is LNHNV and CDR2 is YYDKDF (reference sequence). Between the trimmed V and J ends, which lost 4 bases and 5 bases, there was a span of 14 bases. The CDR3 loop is CATSIGQGSTEAFF. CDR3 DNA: TGTGCCACCAGCATCGGTCAGGGGAGTACTGAAGCTTTCTTT.

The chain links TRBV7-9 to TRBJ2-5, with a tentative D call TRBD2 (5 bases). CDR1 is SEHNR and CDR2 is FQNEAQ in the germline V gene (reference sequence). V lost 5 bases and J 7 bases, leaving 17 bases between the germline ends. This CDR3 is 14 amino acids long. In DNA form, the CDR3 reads TGTGCCAGCAGCGCTCGGCGGCCCGAGGGGACCCAGTACTTC. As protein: CASSARRPEGTQYF.

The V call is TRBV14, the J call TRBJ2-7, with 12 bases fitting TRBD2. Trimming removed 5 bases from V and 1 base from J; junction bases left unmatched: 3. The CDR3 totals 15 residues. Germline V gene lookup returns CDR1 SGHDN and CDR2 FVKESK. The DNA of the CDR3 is TGTGCCAGCAGCTTTGGACTAGCGGGGTCCTACGAGCAGTACTTC. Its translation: CASSFGLAGSYEQYF.

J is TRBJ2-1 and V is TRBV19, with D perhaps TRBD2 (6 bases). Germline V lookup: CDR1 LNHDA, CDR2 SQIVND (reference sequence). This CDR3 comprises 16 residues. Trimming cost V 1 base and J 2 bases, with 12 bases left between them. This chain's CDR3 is CASSIALRLAYNEQFF. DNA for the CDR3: TGTGCCAGTAGTATAGCTCTCCGACTAGCCTACAATGAGCAGTTCTTC.

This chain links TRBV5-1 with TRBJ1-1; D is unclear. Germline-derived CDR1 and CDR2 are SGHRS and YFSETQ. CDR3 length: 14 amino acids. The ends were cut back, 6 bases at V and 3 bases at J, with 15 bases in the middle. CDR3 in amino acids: CASTKDGFYTEAFF. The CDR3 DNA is TGCGCCAGCACCAAGGATGGGTTTTACACTGAAGCTTTCTTT.

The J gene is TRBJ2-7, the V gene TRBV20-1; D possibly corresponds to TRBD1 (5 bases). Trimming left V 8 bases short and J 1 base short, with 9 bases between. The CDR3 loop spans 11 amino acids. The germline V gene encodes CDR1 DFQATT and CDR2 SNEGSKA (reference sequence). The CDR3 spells CSQGLSYEQYF. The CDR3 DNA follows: TGCAGTCAGGGCCTATCCTACGAGCAGTACTTC.

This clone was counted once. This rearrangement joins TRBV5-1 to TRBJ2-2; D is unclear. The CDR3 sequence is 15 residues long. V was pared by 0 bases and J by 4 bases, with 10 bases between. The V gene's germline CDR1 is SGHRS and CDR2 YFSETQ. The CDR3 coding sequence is TGCGCCAGCAGCTTGGTGTGGGTAGGCACCGGGGAGCTGTTTTTT. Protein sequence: CASSLVWVGTGELFF. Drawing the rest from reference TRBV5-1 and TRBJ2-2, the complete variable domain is KAGVTQTPRYLIKTRGQQVTLSCSPISGHRSVSWYQQTPGQGLQFLFEYFSETQRNKGNFPGRFSGRQFSNSRSEMNVSTLELGDSALYLCASSLVWVGTGELFFGEGSRLTVL.

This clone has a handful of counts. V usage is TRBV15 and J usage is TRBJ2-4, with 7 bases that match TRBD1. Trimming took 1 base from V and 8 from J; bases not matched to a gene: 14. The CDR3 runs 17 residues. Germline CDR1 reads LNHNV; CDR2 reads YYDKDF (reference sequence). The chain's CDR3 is CATSRVPVGQAKDIQYF. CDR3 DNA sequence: TGTGCCACCAGCAGAGTGCCCGTAGGACAGGCTAAGGACATTCAGTACTTC.

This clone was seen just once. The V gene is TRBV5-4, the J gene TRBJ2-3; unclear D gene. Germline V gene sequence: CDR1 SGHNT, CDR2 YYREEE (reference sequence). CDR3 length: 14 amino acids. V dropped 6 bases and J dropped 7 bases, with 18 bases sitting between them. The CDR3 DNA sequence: TGTGCCAGCACCCTAGAAGATAGGTTGCATACGCAGTATTTT. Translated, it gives CASTLEDRLHTQYF.

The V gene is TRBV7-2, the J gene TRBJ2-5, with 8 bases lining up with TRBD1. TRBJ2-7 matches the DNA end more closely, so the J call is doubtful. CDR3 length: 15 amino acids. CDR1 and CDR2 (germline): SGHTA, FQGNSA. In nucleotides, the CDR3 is TGTGCCAGCAGCTCGAGGACAGGGTCCTCCTACGAGCAGTACTTC. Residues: CASSSRTGSSYEQYF.

The chain's CDR3 is CASSLGQGFHEQYF. Here the CDR3 DNA reads TGTGCCAGCAGCTTGGGACAGGGTTTCCACGAGCAGTACTTC. The chain combines TRBV7-8 with TRBJ2-7, with 9 bases that match TRBD1. The CDR3 contains 14 residues. Trimming at V came to 3 bases and at J to 5 bases, leaving 5 bases not matched to a gene. Germline-derived CDR1 and CDR2 are SGHVS and FQNEAQ.

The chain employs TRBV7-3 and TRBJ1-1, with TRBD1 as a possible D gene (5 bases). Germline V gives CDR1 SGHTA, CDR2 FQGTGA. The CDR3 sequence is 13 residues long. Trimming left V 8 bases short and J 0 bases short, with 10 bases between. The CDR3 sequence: CASRGNMNTEAFF. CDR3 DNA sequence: TGTGCCAGCCGGGGGAACATGAACACTGAAGCTTTCTTT.

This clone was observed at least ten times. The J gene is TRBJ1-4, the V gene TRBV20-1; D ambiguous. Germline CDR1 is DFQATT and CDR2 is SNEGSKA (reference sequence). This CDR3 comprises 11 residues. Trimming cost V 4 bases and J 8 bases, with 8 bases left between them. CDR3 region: CSAISREKLFF. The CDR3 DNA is TGCAGTGCTATTTCGAGGGAAAAACTGTTTTTT.